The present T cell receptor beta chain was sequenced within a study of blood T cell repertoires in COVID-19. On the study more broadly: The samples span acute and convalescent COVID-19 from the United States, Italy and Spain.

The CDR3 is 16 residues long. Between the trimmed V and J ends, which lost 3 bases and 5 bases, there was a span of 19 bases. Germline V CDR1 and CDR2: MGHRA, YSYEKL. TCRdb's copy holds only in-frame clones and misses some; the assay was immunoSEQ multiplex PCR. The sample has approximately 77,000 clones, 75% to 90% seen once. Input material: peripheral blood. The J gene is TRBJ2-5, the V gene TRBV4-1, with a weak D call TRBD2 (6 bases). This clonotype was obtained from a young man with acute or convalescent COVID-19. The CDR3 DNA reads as TGCGCCAGCAGCCAGGGGGAGCGGGTGGTGGGGGAGACCCAGTACTTC. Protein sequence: CASSQGERVVGETQYF.